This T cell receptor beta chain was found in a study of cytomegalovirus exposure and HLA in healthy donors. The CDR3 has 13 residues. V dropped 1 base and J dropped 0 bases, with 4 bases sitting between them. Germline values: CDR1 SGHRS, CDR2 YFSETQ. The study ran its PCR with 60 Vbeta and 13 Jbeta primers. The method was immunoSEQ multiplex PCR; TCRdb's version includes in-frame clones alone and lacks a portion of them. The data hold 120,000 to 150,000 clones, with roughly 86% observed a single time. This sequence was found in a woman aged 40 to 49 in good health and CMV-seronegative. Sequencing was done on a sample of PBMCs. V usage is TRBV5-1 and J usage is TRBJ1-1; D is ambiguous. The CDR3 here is CASSLWLNTEAFF. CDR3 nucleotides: TGCGCCAGCAGCTTGTGGCTGAACACTGAAGCTTTCTTT.